Below, 30 T cell receptor beta chains from the same sample are listed, as sequenced in a study of graft-versus-host responses after intestinal transplantation. Their antigens remain unidentified. TCRdb's table, derived via immunoSEQ multiplex PCR, lists solely in-frame clones and lacks some. The sample holds 96,000 or so clones, around 90% seen once. This specimen was unstimulated CD4+ T cells sorted from spleen or lymph node cells, taken before intestinal transplant. Every receptor here comes from a human donor who received an intestinal transplant.

The CDR3 DNA follows: TGTGCCAGCAGCCCTAGCGGGAGGATCTACAATGAGCAGTTCTTC. Its protein is CASSPSGRIYNEQFF. The chain recombines TRBV5-4 with TRBJ2-1; TRBD2 matches at 11 bases. The CDR3 runs 15 residues. CDR1 SGHNT and CDR2 YYREEE come from the germline V gene (reference sequence). The V gene end was trimmed by 4 bases and the J gene end by 3 bases; junction bases not matched to a gene: 3.

The chain couples TRBV6-1 to TRBJ1-2; no definite D call. Germline V gene sequence: CDR1 MNHNS, CDR2 SASEGT. Trimming stripped 1 base from V and 4 bases from J, with 16 bases between. This CDR3 is 16 amino acids long. The CDR3 DNA follows: TGTGCCAGCAGTGAAGAGTATGATTCCTTGCGCTATGGCTACACCTTC. Protein product: CASSEEYDSLRYGYTF.

V is TRBV6-5 and J is TRBJ2-3; D might be TRBD1 (6 bases). V was pared by 7 bases and J by 2 bases, with 13 bases between. The CDR3 runs 14 residues. Per the germline V gene, CDR1 is MNHEY and CDR2 is SVGAGI. The CDR3 here is CASTTQGPTDTQYF. CDR3 nucleotide sequence: TGTGCCAGCACCACACAGGGTCCCACAGATACGCAGTATTTT.

V is TRBV9 and J is TRBJ2-7; 10 nucleotides line up with TRBD2. V shed 2 bases and J 1 base; nucleotides not matched to a gene: 3. The CDR3 is 15 residues long. Germline loops: CDR1 SGDLS, CDR2 YYNGEE. CDR3 region: CASSVSGGTSYEQYF. The CDR3 nucleotides read TGTGCCAGCAGCGTTAGCGGGGGGACTTCCTACGAGCAGTACTTC.

The chain is built from TRBV18 and TRBJ2-3; TRBD2 agrees at 7 bases. The length of the CDR3 is 14 residues. Trimming at V came to 8 bases and at J to 6 bases, leaving 11 bases not matched to a gene. Germline V gene lookup returns CDR1 KGHSH and CDR2 LQKENI. The CDR3 here is CASEGLVNIDTQYF. CDR3 nucleotides: TGTGCCAGCGAAGGACTAGTAAACATCGATACGCAGTATTTT.

V usage is TRBV9 and J usage is TRBJ1-3; a possible D gene is TRBD1 (5 bases). The CDR3 extends over 12 amino acids. Germline CDR1 SGDLS, CDR2 YYNGEE. Trimming cost V 1 base and J 8 bases, with 7 bases left between them. CDR3: CASSVFRDTIYF. The DNA for the CDR3 is TGTGCCAGCAGCGTATTCAGGGACACCATATATTTT.

The chain has TRBV30 and TRBJ2-6, with D perhaps matching TRBD1 (5 bases). CDR1 is GTSNPN, CDR2 SVGIG, per germline (reference sequence). The length of the CDR3 is 18 residues. V was trimmed by 4 bases and J by 0 bases, leaving 19 bases between them. Here the CDR3 DNA reads TGTGCCTGGAATAAGAACAGGACCCCCCGCTCTGGGGCCAACGTCCTGACTTTC. It specifies CAWNKNRTPRSGANVLTF.

The V and J genes are TRBV10-3 and TRBJ2-7; D might be TRBD1 (5 bases). The V gene's germline CDR1 is ENHRY and CDR2 SYGVKD. The CDR3 is made up of 14 amino acids. V was clipped by 0 bases and J by 0 bases, with 6 bases between them. In nucleotides, the CDR3 is TGTGCCATCAGTGAGTCGACAGCCTCCTACGAGCAGTACTTC. This gives the protein CAISESTASYEQYF.

The genes are TRBV29-1 and TRBJ2-1, with a possible D match to TRBD1 (5 bases). Germline CDR1 SQVTM, CDR2 ANQGSEA. This CDR3 is built from 15 residues. Deletions cut 5 bases from V and 0 bases from J, with 14 bases between. Written as DNA, the CDR3 is TGCAGCGTTTATGCAGGGTCGTACTCCTACAATGAGCAGTTCTTC. It codes for CSVYAGSYSYNEQFF.

V gene TRBV7-8 combines with J gene TRBJ1-5; unclear D gene. V was cut by 4 bases and J by 0 bases, with 10 bases left in between. The CDR3 is 15 amino acids. Germline CDR1 SGHVS, CDR2 FQNEAQ. The CDR3, as DNA: TGTGCCAGCAGCTCACAGTATCATAGCAATCAGCCCCAGCATTTT. Its translation: CASSSQYHSNQPQHF.

The chain carries TRBV19 and TRBJ2-3; maybe TRBD1 (5 bases). Trimming took off 1 base at V and 9 bases at J, with 8 bases between the two ends. Germline CDR1 reads LNHDA; CDR2 reads SQIVND (reference sequence). The CDR3 is 12 residues long. The chain's CDR3 is CASSIGKGTQYF. The DNA of the CDR3 is TGTGCCAGTAGTATAGGAAAGGGGACGCAGTATTTT.

V gene TRBV6-1 combines with J gene TRBJ1-5; D perhaps matches TRBD1 (6 bases). V lost 1 base and J lost 4, with 14 bases in between. The germline CDR1 and CDR2 sequences are MNHNS and SASEGT. The CDR3 spans 16 residues. CDR3 sequence (DNA): TGTGCCAGCAGTGAAGTTAGGACAGAGAGGAATCAGCCCCAGCATTTT. Amino acids: CASSEVRTERNQPQHF.

This clone has just one count. This chain joins TRBV4-1 and TRBJ1-1; TRBD1 matches 9 bases. V dropped 3 bases and J dropped 5; count of bases not matched to a gene: 4. This CDR3 contains 14 residues. Germline CDR1 MGHRA, CDR2 YSYEKL. CDR3 nucleotides: TGCGCCAGCAGCCAGGGGACAGGGAAAACTGAAGCTTTCTTT. Its protein product is CASSQGTGKTEAFF.

This clone was observed once. The chain couples TRBV5-1 to TRBJ1-2; weak D call: TRBD1 (5 bases). The V gene's germline CDR1 is SGHRS and CDR2 YFSETQ. V lost 5 bases and J 4 bases, leaving 12 bases between the germline ends. The CDR3 is made up of 13 amino acids. The CDR3 sequence: CASSSDSFYGYTF. In DNA form, the CDR3 reads TGCGCCAGCAGTTCTGACAGTTTCTATGGCTACACCTTC. Filled out from reference TRBV5-1 and TRBJ1-2, the complete variable domain reads KAGVTQTPRYLIKTRGQQVTLSCSPISGHRSVSWYQQTPGQGLQFLFEYFSETQRNKGNFPGRFSGRQFSNSRSEMNVSTLELGDSALYLCASSSDSFYGYTFGSGTRLTVV.

The V call is TRBV28, the J call TRBJ2-1; 8 bases align to TRBD1. This CDR3 comprises 14 residues. After removal of 2 bases from V and 8 bases from J, the junction contained 5 bases not matched to a gene. CDR1 and CDR2 (germline): MDHEN, SYDVKM. CDR3 region: CASSLTGQGYEQFF. The CDR3 nucleotides read TGTGCCAGCAGTTTAACTGGACAGGGCTATGAGCAGTTCTTC.

The CDR3, as DNA: TGTGCCAGCAGCTTAGATTCCGGGACAGGGGACTATGGCTACACCTTC. It specifies CASSLDSGTGDYGYTF. The chain joins TRBV11-3 to TRBJ1-2; 10 bases line up with TRBD1. Germline V lookup: CDR1 SGHNT, CDR2 YENEEA. This CDR3 is built from 16 residues. V was pared by 0 bases and J by 3 bases, with 4 bases of the junction left unmatched.

This sequence joins TRBV29-1 and TRBJ1-2; the D gene is possibly TRBD1 (5 bases). This CDR3 is 13 amino acids long. Germline V gives CDR1 SQVTM, CDR2 ANQGSEA. V lost 5 bases and J lost 0, with 10 bases in between. For the CDR3, the DNA is TGCAGCGTTTGGGGCAGGGCTAACTATGGCTACACCTTC. It encodes CSVWGRANYGYTF.

The V gene is TRBV2, the J gene TRBJ1-1, with 9 bases lining up with TRBD1. The J segment lost 4 bases and the V segment lost 4 bases, leaving 19 bases of the junction unmatched. Germline V lookup: CDR1 SNHLY, CDR2 FYNNEI. The CDR3 extends over 19 amino acids. The CDR3 nucleotides are TGTGCCAGCAGTGCTTTTTGGGGGGACTCGGGACAGGGAGGCACTGAAGCTTTCTTT. Its translation: CASSAFWGDSGQGGTEAFF. The full variable domain, rest sourced from reference TRBV2 and TRBJ1-1, is EPEVTQTPSHQVTQMGQEVILRCVPISNHLYFYWYRQILGQKVEFLVSFYNNEISEKSEIFDDQFSVERPDGSNFTLKIRSTKLEDSAMYFCASSAFWGDSGQGGTEAFFGQGTRLTVV.

The J gene is TRBJ1-1, the V gene TRBV6-1; D not resolved. Trimming removed 10 bases at V and 3 bases at J, with 15 bases between. This CDR3 contains 13 residues. CDR1 is MNHNS and CDR2 is SASEGT in the germline V gene. The CDR3 region has the DNA TGTGCCACTTCCACCGGGTGGGACACTGAAGCTTTCTTT. Translating it yields CATSTGWDTEAFF.

V usage is TRBV6-1 and J usage is TRBJ1-5; no reliable D call. CDR3 length: 14 amino acids. V lost 1 base, J lost 5 bases, and 9 bases lay in between. Germline CDR1 MNHNS, CDR2 SASEGT. In DNA form, the CDR3 reads TGTGCCAGCAGTGAAGGCATCGGGGATCAGCCCCAGCATTTT. Protein product: CASSEGIGDQPQHF.

The chain employs TRBV30 and TRBJ2-7, with no clear D. Germline CDR1 GTSNPN, CDR2 SVGIG (reference sequence). The CDR3 sequence is 13 residues long. V was pared by 2 bases and J by 7 bases, with 15 bases between. For the CDR3, the DNA is TGTGCCTGGAGTCGAGAAATCACTAAGGAGCAGTACTTC. The encoded protein is CAWSREITKEQYF.

V usage is TRBV11-2 and J usage is TRBJ1-1, with D hard to call. Germline CDR1 is SGHAT and CDR2 is FQNNGV. Trimming shortened V by 1 base and J by 0 bases, and 9 bases separated the two germline ends. The CDR3 length is 15 residues. The DNA of the CDR3 is TGTGCCAGCAGCTTAGCCCCTACAGTGAACACTGAAGCTTTCTTT. Translated, it gives CASSLAPTVNTEAFF.

The CDR3 sequence is CASSLDRIRQPQHF. The DNA of the CDR3 is TGTGCCAGCAGCCTTGACAGGATACGGCAGCCCCAGCATTTT. V is TRBV7-2 and J is TRBJ1-5; perhaps TRBD1 as D (6 bases). Germline CDR1 reads SGHTA; CDR2 reads FQGNSA. The CDR3 totals 14 residues. The V end was cut by 5 bases, the J end by 7 bases, with 15 bases between.

This clone was observed a single time. The chain carries TRBV12-5 and TRBJ2-3, with unresolved D. Trimming cost V 2 bases and J 3 bases, with 3 bases left between them. Germline CDR1 LGHNT, CDR2 FRNRAP. The CDR3 contains 12 residues. DNA for the CDR3: TGTGCTAGTGGTTTGCTTACAGATACGCAGTATTTT. The encoded protein is CASGLLTDTQYF.

This sequence joins TRBV28 and TRBJ1-6, with 8 positions matching TRBD1. CDR1 is MDHEN, CDR2 SYDVKM, per germline. J gave up 9 bases and V 8 bases, and 3 bases lay outside the gene matches. The CDR3 is 12 amino acids. CDR3 amino acids: CASGTGFSPLHF. CDR3 bases: TGTGCCAGCGGGACAGGCTTTTCACCCCTCCACTTT.

The chain joins TRBV4-2 to TRBJ1-4; D is possibly TRBD1 (6 bases). This CDR3 has 15 residues. Germline CDR1 reads LGHNA; CDR2 reads YNFKEQ. V dropped 0 bases and J dropped 8 bases, with 13 bases sitting between them. The CDR3 DNA reads TGTGCCAGCAGCCAAGACAGGGGATTCGGGGAAAAACTGTTTTTT. This translates into CASSQDRGFGEKLFF.

V and J are TRBV5-8 and TRBJ1-1, with D perhaps matching TRBD1 (5 bases). The CDR3 extends over 12 amino acids. Deletions cut 2 bases from V and 3 bases from J, with 5 bases between. Germline V gives CDR1 SGHTS, CDR2 YDEGEE. CDR3 residues: CASSLGDTEAFF. The CDR3 DNA is TGTGCCAGCAGCTTAGGGGACACTGAAGCTTTCTTT.

V gene TRBV11-2 combines with J gene TRBJ1-2; 7 nucleotides agree with TRBD1. Germline CDR1 reads SGHAT; CDR2 reads FQNNGV. V dropped 1 base and J dropped 4; count of bases not matched to a gene: 3. The CDR3 has 14 residues. This CDR3 reads CASSLGGQSYGYTF. The CDR3 DNA follows: TGTGCCAGCAGCTTAGGGGGACAGAGCTATGGCTACACCTTC.

The chain joins TRBV5-8 to TRBJ2-4; D is undetermined. Trimming took off 4 bases at V and 1 base at J, with 9 bases between the two ends. Germline V gene data show CDR1 as SGHTS and CDR2 as YDEGEE. This CDR3 comprises 14 residues. The CDR3 DNA is TGTGCCAGCAGCAAACACCCGGCCAAAAACATTCAGTACTTC. Translation: CASSKHPAKNIQYF.

The rearrangement links TRBV6-5 to TRBJ2-3; D may be TRBD2 (6 bases). V was pared by 7 bases and J by 3 bases, with 17 bases between. The CDR3 extends over 15 amino acids. CDR1 and CDR2 from the germline V gene are MNHEY and SVGAGI. The CDR3 DNA reads as TGTGCCAGCAAAAGAGGGGCTAGCGTGACAGATACGCAGTATTTT. Protein: CASKRGASVTDTQYF.